A single sample gave rise to the 31 T cell receptor beta chains below, sequenced in a study of OX40 agonist ivuxolimab in advanced cancers. TCRdb's copy holds only in-frame clones and misses some; the assay was immunoSEQ multiplex PCR. Among about 64,000 clones listed, 80% to 90% were seen once. The specimen comprised CD4+ or CD8+ T cells sorted from blood, sampled in a trial of the OX40 agonist ivuxolimab. These receptor sequences come from an adult with an advanced solid tumor such as melanoma, head and neck, liver or kidney cancer.

The rearrangement links TRBV7-9 to TRBJ2-1; D is perhaps TRBD2 (5 bases). Germline CDR1 and CDR2: SEHNR and FQNEAQ (reference sequence). The CDR3 consists of 16 residues. Trimming cost V 2 bases and J 6 bases, with 17 bases left between them. The CDR3, as DNA: TGTGCCAGCAGCTTAAATACACGGAGAGGGTTCAATGAGCAGTTCTTC. This encodes CASSLNTRRGFNEQFF.

This sequence joins TRBV19 and TRBJ2-3, with 8 bases aligning to TRBD2. V was clipped by 2 bases and J by 3 bases; unmatched bases: 1. Germline lookup yields CDR1 LNHDA and CDR2 SQIVND (reference sequence). The length of the CDR3 is 14 residues. CDR3 sequence: CASSILAGTDTQYF. In DNA, the CDR3 is TGTGCCAGTAGTATACTAGCGGGTACAGATACGCAGTATTTT.

The chain uses TRBV28 and TRBJ1-5; perhaps TRBD1 as D (6 bases). The germline V gene has CDR1 MDHEN and CDR2 SYDVKM. The CDR3 extends over 16 amino acids. Trimming shortened V by 3 bases and J by 5 bases, and 17 bases separated the two germline ends. The chain's CDR3 is CASSFVRTEVYQPQHF. The CDR3 DNA follows: TGTGCCAGCAGTTTCGTGAGGACAGAAGTCTATCAGCCCCAGCATTTT.

V usage is TRBV2 and J usage is TRBJ2-1, with 7 nucleotides matching TRBD1. Trimming cost V 3 bases and J 6 bases; bases outside gene matches: 8. This CDR3 has 15 amino acids. Germline V gene data show CDR1 as SNHLY and CDR2 as FYNNEI. The CDR3 nucleotides are TGTGCCAGCAGTGATAGACAGGGTGAGTCCAATGAGCAGTTCTTC. It codes for CASSDRQGESNEQFF.

This clone is categorized as large. The chain joins TRBV27 to TRBJ1-5, with TRBD1 matching 7 bases. This CDR3 spans 14 amino acids. Germline assignment: CDR1 MNHEY and CDR2 SMNVEV (reference sequence). V lost 6 bases to trimming and J lost 7 bases; unmatched junction nucleotides: 9. The CDR3 nucleotides read TGTGCCAGCAGACCTACAGGGGCCGGCCAGCCCCAGCATTTT. Amino acids: CASRPTGAGQPQHF.

The chain links TRBV2 to TRBJ2-3; 7 bases match TRBD2. After removal of 2 bases from V and 3 bases from J, the junction contained 8 bases not matched to a gene. Germline V CDR1 and CDR2: SNHLY, FYNNEI. CDR3 length: 16 residues. CDR3 DNA: TGTGCCAGCAGTGAATCGTCGGGAGGTGAAACAGATACGCAGTATTTT. It specifies CASSESSGGETDTQYF.

The V gene is TRBV27, the J gene TRBJ1-1, with D maybe TRBD1 (5 bases). The germline CDR1 and CDR2 sequences are MNHEY and SMNVEV (reference sequence). Trimming shortened V by 3 bases and J by 4 bases, and 15 bases separated the two germline ends. CDR3 length: 15 residues. The CDR3 loop reads CASSFGGGLATEAFF. In DNA, the CDR3 is TGTGCCAGCAGTTTTGGCGGGGGTCTGGCCACTGAAGCTTTCTTT.

This clone is categorized as medium-sized. The CDR3 DNA is TGTGCCAGCAGCGTCGGTAGCCTTTGGAATGAGCAGTTCTTC. It encodes CASSVGSLWNEQFF. The chain combines TRBV9 with TRBJ2-1; D gene uncertain. The CDR3 contains 14 residues. Trimming took off 2 bases at V and 7 bases at J, with 13 bases between the two ends. Germline CDR1 reads SGDLS; CDR2 reads YYNGEE.

This rearrangement joins TRBV27 to TRBJ1-2; TRBD1 might be the D (6 bases). V dropped 0 bases and J dropped 4 bases, with 12 bases sitting between them. Germline V gene sequence: CDR1 MNHEY, CDR2 SMNVEV (reference sequence). The CDR3 has 15 amino acids. CDR3 sequence reads: CASSLSQGAAYGYTF. The CDR3 DNA reads TGTGCCAGCAGTTTATCACAGGGCGCGGCCTATGGCTACACCTTC.

The gene calls are TRBV27 and TRBJ1-1; 8 nucleotides align to TRBD1. From germline, CDR1 is MNHEY and CDR2 SMNVEV (reference sequence). The CDR3 runs to 13 residues. Trimming removed 10 bases from V and 0 bases from J; junction bases left unmatched: 4. Here the CDR3 reads CATSDRVNTEAFF. The DNA for the CDR3 is TGTGCCACCTCGGACAGGGTGAACACTGAAGCTTTCTTT.

The genes are TRBV20-1 and TRBJ2-3; D gene uncertain. Trimming stripped 0 bases from V and 10 bases from J, with 5 bases between. The CDR3 is 10 amino acids. Germline V CDR1 and CDR2: DFQATT, SNEGSKA (reference sequence). The CDR3 DNA sequence: TGCAGTGCTAGAGAAATGGCGCAGTATTTT. Translated, it gives CSAREMAQYF.

The rearrangement uses TRBV19 and TRBJ2-1; D ambiguous. Germline assignment: CDR1 LNHDA and CDR2 SQIVND (reference sequence). Trimming shortened V by 6 bases and J by 6 bases, and 15 bases separated the two germline ends. The CDR3 contains 14 residues. The CDR3 sequence: CASRLGGRFNEQFF. CDR3 DNA sequence: TGTGCCAGTAGATTAGGTGGGCGGTTCAATGAGCAGTTCTTC.

The chain couples TRBV10-1 to TRBJ2-1; 7 positions agree with TRBD2. This CDR3 has 16 residues. Germline V gives CDR1 WNHNN, CDR2 SYGVQD (reference sequence). V was pared by 11 bases and J by 1 base, with 14 bases of the junction left unmatched. CDR3 sequence (DNA): TGCGCCTCAGCAGGGTACCGCGGGAGTTCCTACAATGAGCAGTTCTTC. It codes for CASAGYRGSSYNEQFF.

The chain carries TRBV7-2 and TRBJ2-2; the D is unclear. CDR3 size: 14 residues. V was shortened by 1 base and J by 6 bases, with 9 bases between the two germline ends. Germline CDR1 SGHTA, CDR2 FQGNSA. For the CDR3, the DNA is TGTGCCAGCAGCTTAGTTCCGAGCTCCGGGGAGCTGTTTTTT. This encodes CASSLVPSSGELFF.

The chain is built from TRBV16 and TRBJ2-3; D gene unclear. This CDR3 is 14 amino acids long. CDR1 is KGHSY, CDR2 FQNENV, per germline. V was trimmed by 1 base and J by 3 bases, leaving 8 bases between them. CDR3 loop: CASSQLAATDTQYF. The CDR3 region has the DNA TGTGCCAGCAGCCAATTGGCGGCAACAGATACGCAGTATTTT.

CDR3 nucleotide sequence: TGTGCCAGCAGCTTAACAGGGAGATTTAATGAAAAACTGTTTTTT. Protein product: CASSLTGRFNEKLFF. The V call is TRBV11-2, the J call TRBJ1-4, with a possible D match to TRBD1 (6 bases). The V end lost 2 bases, the J end lost 4 bases, and 11 bases lay between the germline ends. CDR3 size: 15 residues. Per the germline V gene, CDR1 is SGHAT and CDR2 is FQNNGV.

The chain carries TRBV6-1 and TRBJ1-2, with TRBD1 matching 8 bases. There are 15 residues in the CDR3. Germline trimming cut 3 bases from V and 3 bases from J; bases unmatched to any gene: 6. The V gene's germline CDR1 is MNHNS and CDR2 SASEGT. DNA for the CDR3: TGTGCCAGCAGTGACAGGGGGCGGCCTTACTATGGCTACACCTTC. This encodes CASSDRGRPYYGYTF.

This clone was seen at least ten times. The rearrangement links TRBV7-6 to TRBJ1-1; 7 bases align to TRBD1. Germline V gene lookup returns CDR1 SGHVS and CDR2 FNYEAQ. CDR3 length: 14 amino acids. V lost 5 bases, J lost 0 bases, and 3 bases stayed unmatched. CDR3 nucleotide sequence: TGTGCCAGCAGCCCGGGACAGTTGAACACTGAAGCTTTCTTT. This encodes CASSPGQLNTEAFF.

The rearrangement uses TRBV9 and TRBJ2-2; D not resolved. The CDR3 is 14 residues long. Trimming took 0 bases from V and 3 from J, leaving 6 bases between them. The V gene's germline CDR1 is SGDLS and CDR2 YYNGEE. Written as DNA, the CDR3 is TGTGCCAGCAGCGTAGGAGCCGACACCGGGGAGCTGTTTTTT. It encodes CASSVGADTGELFF.

V is TRBV7-6 and J is TRBJ2-7, with D unresolved. The CDR3 is 15 residues long. Germline V gene sequence: CDR1 SGHVS, CDR2 FNYEAQ. V lost 2 bases and J 2 bases, leaving 13 bases between the germline ends. In DNA, the CDR3 is TGTGCCAGCAGCTTACGCCCCGACGGTGCCTACGAGCAGTACTTC. Translated, it gives CASSLRPDGAYEQYF.

This clone appeared once. This chain uses TRBV19 with TRBJ2-5; D gene ambiguous. Germline-derived CDR1 and CDR2 are LNHDA and SQIVND (reference sequence). The CDR3 totals 15 residues. V was clipped by 3 bases and J by 5 bases, with 16 bases between them. The CDR3 DNA reads TGTGCCAGTAGTATTACAGCCTACACGAGGGAGACCCAGTACTTC. Translating gives CASSITAYTRETQYF. The full variable domain, in which reference TRBV19 and TRBJ2-5 provide the parts outside the CDR3, is DGGITQSPKYLFRKEGQNVTLSCEQNLNHDAMYWYRQDPGQGLRLIYYSQIVNDFQKGDIAEGYSVSREKKESFPLTVTSAQKNPTAFYLCASSITAYTRETQYFGPGTRLLVL.

The gene calls are TRBV4-1 and TRBJ2-2; D may match TRBD1 or TRBD2 (6 bases each). Germline CDR1 is MGHRA and CDR2 is YSYEKL. Trimming removed 0 bases from V and 2 bases from J, with 22 bases in between. The CDR3 totals 20 residues. For the CDR3, the DNA is TGCGCCAGCAGCCAAGATCGGGGGCCCCGGAAAATCCAAAACACCGGGGAGCTGTTTTTT. Its protein product is CASSQDRGPRKIQNTGELFF.

The chain couples TRBV5-1 to TRBJ2-7; D not resolved. This CDR3 has 14 residues. V shed 6 bases and J shed 5 bases, with 18 bases lying between them. The germline V gene encodes CDR1 SGHRS and CDR2 YFSETQ. CDR3 nucleotides: TGCGCCAGCACCCCCAGCGTGGGGTTCAACGAGCAGTACTTC. Its protein is CASTPSVGFNEQYF.

The rearrangement uses TRBV5-6 and TRBJ2-7, with no clear D. The CDR3 length is 14 residues. Deletions cut 0 bases from V and 6 bases from J, with 13 bases between. Germline V gene sequence: CDR1 SGHDT, CDR2 YYEEEE. This CDR3 reads CASSLGGIGTEQYF. As DNA, the CDR3 is TGTGCCAGCAGCTTGGGGGGAATTGGCACCGAGCAGTACTTC.

This sequence joins TRBV6-6 and TRBJ2-3, with TRBD2 matching 9 bases. CDR3 length equals 14 residues. V was clipped by 2 bases and J by 5 bases; unmatched bases: 2. Per the germline V gene, CDR1 is MNHNY and CDR2 is SVGAGI (reference sequence). CDR3 nucleotides: TGTGCCAGCAGTTACGCGGGGGGGATAGATACGCAGTATTTT. The encoded protein is CASSYAGGIDTQYF.

As regards this clone: Mismatch with germline at one junction end may stem from a read error. The genes are TRBV9 and TRBJ2-1; TRBD1 or TRBD2 may be the D gene (5 bases each). Germline lookup yields CDR1 SGDLS and CDR2 YYNGEE. CDR3 length equals 13 residues. The CDR3 DNA sequence: TGTGCCAGCAGCCTTGGGACCTACGATGAGCAGTTCTTC. Protein sequence: CASSLGTYDEQFF.

The chain links TRBV2 to TRBJ2-5; D possibly corresponds to TRBD2 (7 bases). This CDR3 region has 16 residues. Trimming pared 8 bases from V and 5 bases from J, leaving 24 bases between. Per the germline V gene, CDR1 is SNHLY and CDR2 is FYNNEI. CDR3 sequence reads: CASSPDGGGHGETQYF. In DNA, the CDR3 is TGTGCCAGCTCCCCAGACGGCGGGGGCCACGGGGAGACCCAGTACTTC.

V gene TRBV15 combines with J gene TRBJ2-5; TRBD1 might be the D (6 bases). The DNA end is a closer match to TRBJ2-7, so the J assignment may be wrong. This CDR3 has 17 residues. Germline CDR1 and CDR2: LNHNV and YYDKDF (reference sequence). The CDR3 DNA reads TGTGCCACCAGCAGAGAATACCCGGACAGCCTGGGCTACGAGCAGTACTTC. It translates to CATSREYPDSLGYEQYF.

Here the CDR3 DNA reads TGTGCCAGCAGCTTAACACGAACGGGAGGTTATGGCTACACCTTC. Encoded protein: CASSLTRTGGYGYTF. This chain joins TRBV5-5 and TRBJ1-2; D is unclear. Germline loops: CDR1 SGHKS, CDR2 YYEKEE (reference sequence). V shed 2 bases and J shed 5 bases, with 16 bases lying between them. The CDR3 is 15 amino acids.

V and J are TRBV30 and TRBJ2-7; D is ambiguous. Germline-derived CDR1 and CDR2 are GTSNPN and SVGIG (reference sequence). The V end was cut by 2 bases, the J end by 9 bases, with 14 bases between. There are 12 residues in the CDR3. CDR3: CAWSNPPGPQYF. The CDR3 DNA follows: TGTGCCTGGAGTAATCCGCCAGGTCCGCAGTACTTC.

The V and J genes are TRBV27 and TRBJ2-7; a weak D match, TRBD1 (6 bases). The CDR3 totals 15 residues. V shed 1 base and J shed 6 bases, with 16 bases lying between them. Germline values: CDR1 MNHEY, CDR2 SMNVEV (reference sequence). CDR3 residues: CASSLYSGASTEQYF. The CDR3 DNA reads as TGTGCCAGCAGTTTATATTCAGGGGCTTCGACCGAGCAGTACTTC.